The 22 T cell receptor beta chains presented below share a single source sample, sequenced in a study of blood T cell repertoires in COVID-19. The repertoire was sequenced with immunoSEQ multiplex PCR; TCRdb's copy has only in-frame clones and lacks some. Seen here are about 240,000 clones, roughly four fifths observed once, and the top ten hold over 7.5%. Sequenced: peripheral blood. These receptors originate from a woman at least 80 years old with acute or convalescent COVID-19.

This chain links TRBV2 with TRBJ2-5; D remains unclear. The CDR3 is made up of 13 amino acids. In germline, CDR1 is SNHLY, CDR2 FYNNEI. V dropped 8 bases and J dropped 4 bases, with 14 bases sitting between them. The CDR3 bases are TGTGCCAGCGGTGGAGCCCCCCGAGAGACCCAGTACTTC. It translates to CASGGAPRETQYF.

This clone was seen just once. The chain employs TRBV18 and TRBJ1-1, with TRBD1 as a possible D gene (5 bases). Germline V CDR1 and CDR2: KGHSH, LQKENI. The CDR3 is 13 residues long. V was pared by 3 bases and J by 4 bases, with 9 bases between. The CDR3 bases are TGTGCCAGCTCACCGGCAGGGCTCACTGAAGCTTTCTTT. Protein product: CASSPAGLTEAFF. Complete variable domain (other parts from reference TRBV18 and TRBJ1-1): NAGVMQNPRHLVRRRGQEARLRCSPMKGHSHVYWYRQLPEEGLKFMVYLQKENIIDESGMPKERFSAEFPKEGPSILRIQQVVRGDSAAYFCASSPAGLTEAFFGQGTRLTVV.

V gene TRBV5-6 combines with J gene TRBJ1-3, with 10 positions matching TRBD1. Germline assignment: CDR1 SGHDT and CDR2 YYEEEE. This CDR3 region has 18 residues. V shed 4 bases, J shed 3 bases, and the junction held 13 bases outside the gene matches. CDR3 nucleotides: TGTGCCAGCAGCCTTTCGACAGGGGGCACCCGCGTTGGAAACACCATATATTTT. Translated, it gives CASSLSTGGTRVGNTIYF.

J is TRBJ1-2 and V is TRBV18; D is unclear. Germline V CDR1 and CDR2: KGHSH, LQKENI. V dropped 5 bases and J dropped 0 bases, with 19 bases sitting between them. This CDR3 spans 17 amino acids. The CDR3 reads CASSKSGSTLTNYGYTF. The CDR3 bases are TGTGCCAGCTCAAAATCAGGCTCGACGCTTACTAACTATGGCTACACCTTC.

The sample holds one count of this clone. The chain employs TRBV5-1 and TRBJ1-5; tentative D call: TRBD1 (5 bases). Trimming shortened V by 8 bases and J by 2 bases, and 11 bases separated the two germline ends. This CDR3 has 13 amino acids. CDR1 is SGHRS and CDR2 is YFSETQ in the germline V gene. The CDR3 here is CARGKQGNQPQHF. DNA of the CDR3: TGCGCCAGGGGGAAACAGGGCAATCAGCCCCAGCATTTT.

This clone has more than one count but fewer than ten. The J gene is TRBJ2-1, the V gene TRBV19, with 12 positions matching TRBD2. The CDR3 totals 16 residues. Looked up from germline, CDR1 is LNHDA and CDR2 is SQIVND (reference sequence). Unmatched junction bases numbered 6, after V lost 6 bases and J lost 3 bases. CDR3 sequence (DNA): TGTGCCAGTAGGACACTAGCGGGGGGTCACTACAATGAGCAGTTCTTC. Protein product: CASRTLAGGHYNEQFF.

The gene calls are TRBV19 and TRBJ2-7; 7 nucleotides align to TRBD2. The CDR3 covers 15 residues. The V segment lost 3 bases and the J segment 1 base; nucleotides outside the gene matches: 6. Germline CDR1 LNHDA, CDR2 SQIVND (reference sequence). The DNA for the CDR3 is TGTGCCAGTAGTATTGGGGGGGACTGGTCCTACGAGCAGTACTTC. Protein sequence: CASSIGGDWSYEQYF.

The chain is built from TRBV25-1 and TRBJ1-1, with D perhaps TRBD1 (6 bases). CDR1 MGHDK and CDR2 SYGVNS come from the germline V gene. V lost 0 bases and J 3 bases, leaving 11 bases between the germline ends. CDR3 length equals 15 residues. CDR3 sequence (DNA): TGTGCCAGCAGTGAATATAGAGGGGGGGACACTGAAGCTTTCTTT. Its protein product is CASSEYRGGDTEAFF.

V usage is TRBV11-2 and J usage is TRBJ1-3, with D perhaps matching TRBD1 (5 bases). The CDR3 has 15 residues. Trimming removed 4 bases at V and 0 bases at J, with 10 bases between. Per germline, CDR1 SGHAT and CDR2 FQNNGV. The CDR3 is CASSSGTPSGNTIYF. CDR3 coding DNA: TGTGCCAGCAGCTCAGGGACTCCCTCTGGAAACACCATATATTTT.

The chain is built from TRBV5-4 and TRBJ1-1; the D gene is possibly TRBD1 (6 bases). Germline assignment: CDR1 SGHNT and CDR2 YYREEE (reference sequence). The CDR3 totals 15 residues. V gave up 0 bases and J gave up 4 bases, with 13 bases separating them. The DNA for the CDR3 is TGTGCCAGCAGCTTGGATAGGGGGTCGACCACTGAAGCTTTCTTT. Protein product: CASSLDRGSTTEAFF.

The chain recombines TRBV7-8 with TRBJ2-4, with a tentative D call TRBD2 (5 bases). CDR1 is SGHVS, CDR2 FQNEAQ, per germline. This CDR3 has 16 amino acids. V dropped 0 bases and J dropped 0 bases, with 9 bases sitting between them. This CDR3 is CASSLAGRVAKNIQYF. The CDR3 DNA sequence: TGTGCCAGCAGCTTAGCAGGGAGAGTAGCCAAAAACATTCAGTACTTC.

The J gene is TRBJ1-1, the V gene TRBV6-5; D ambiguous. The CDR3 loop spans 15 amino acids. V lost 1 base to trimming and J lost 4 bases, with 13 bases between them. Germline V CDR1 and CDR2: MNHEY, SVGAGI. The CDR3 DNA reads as TGTGCCAGCAGTTACTTCGGGATCCGGCCCACTGAAGCTTTCTTT. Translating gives CASSYFGIRPTEAFF.

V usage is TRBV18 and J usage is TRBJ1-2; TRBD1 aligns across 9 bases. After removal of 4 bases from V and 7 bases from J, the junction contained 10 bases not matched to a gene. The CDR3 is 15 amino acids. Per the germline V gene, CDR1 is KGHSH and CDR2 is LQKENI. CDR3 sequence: CASSQSGTGQGGYTF. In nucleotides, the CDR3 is TGTGCCAGCTCACAATCCGGGACAGGGCAAGGTGGCTACACCTTC.

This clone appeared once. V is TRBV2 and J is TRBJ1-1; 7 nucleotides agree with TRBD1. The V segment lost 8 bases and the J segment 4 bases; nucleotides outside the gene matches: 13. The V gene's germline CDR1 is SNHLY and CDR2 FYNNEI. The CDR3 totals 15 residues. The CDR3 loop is CASLPSTGVGTEAFF. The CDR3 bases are TGTGCCAGCTTACCGAGCACAGGGGTGGGCACTGAAGCTTTCTTT. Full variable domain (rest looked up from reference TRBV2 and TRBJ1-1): EPEVTQTPSHQVTQMGQEVILRCVPISNHLYFYWYRQILGQKVEFLVSFYNNEISEKSEIFDDQFSVERPDGSNFTLKIRSTKLEDSAMYFCASLPSTGVGTEAFFGQGTRLTVV.

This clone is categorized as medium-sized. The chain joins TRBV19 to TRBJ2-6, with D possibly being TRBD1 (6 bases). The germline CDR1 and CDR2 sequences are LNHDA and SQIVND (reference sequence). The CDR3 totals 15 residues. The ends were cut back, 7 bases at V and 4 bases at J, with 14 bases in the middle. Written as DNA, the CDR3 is TGTGCCAGTAATGGGGGCGGCTCCGGGGCCAACGTCCTGACTTTC. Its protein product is CASNGGGSGANVLTF.

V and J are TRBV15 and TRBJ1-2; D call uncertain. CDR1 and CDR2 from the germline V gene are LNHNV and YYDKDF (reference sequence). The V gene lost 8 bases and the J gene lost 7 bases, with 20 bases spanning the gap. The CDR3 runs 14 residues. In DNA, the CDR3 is TGTGCCACCCGGAGCGGGCAGGCGCTGTCTGGCTACACCTTC. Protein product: CATRSGQALSGYTF.

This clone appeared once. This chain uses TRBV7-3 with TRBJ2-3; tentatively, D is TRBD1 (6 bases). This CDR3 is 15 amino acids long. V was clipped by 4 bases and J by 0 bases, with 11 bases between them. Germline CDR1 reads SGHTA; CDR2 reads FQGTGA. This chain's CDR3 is CASSSRTESTDTQYF. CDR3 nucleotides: TGTGCCAGCAGCTCTCGGACAGAAAGCACAGATACGCAGTATTTT.

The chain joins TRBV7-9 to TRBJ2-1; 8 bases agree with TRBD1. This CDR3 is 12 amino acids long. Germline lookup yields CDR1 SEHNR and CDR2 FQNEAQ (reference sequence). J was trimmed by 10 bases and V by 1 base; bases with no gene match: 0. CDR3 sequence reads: CASSLGTGEQFF. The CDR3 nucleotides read TGTGCCAGCAGCTTAGGGACAGGGGAGCAGTTCTTC.

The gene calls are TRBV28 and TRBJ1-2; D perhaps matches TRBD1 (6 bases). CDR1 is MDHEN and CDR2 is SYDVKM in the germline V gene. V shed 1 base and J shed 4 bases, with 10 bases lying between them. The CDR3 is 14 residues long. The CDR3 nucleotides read TGTGCCAGCAGTTTATTAGTACAGGGCTATGGCTACACCTTC. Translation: CASSLLVQGYGYTF.

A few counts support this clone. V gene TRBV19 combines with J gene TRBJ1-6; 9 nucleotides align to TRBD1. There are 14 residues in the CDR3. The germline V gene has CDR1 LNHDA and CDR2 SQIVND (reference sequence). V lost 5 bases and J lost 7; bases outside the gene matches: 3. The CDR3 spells CASSSGQGNSPLHF. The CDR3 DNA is TGTGCCAGTAGTTCGGGACAGGGCAATTCACCCCTCCACTTT.

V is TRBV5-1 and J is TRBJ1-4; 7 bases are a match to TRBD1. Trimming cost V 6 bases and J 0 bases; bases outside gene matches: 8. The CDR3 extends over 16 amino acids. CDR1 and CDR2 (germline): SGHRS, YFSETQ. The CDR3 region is CASKPGTAATNEKLFF. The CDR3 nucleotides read TGCGCCAGCAAGCCCGGGACAGCTGCAACTAATGAAAAACTGTTTTTT.

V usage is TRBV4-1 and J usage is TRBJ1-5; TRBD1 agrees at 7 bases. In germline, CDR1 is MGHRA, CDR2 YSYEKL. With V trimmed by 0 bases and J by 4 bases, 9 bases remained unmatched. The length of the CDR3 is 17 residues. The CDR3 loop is CASSQEPPGGNNQPQHF. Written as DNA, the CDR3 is TGCGCCAGCAGCCAAGAACCCCCAGGGGGTAATAATCAGCCCCAGCATTTT.